This is a list of T cell receptor beta chains from one sample in a study of cytotoxic CD8 clonotypes in ibrutinib-treated CLL. Using immunoSEQ multiplex PCR, the repertoire was profiled, and TCRdb retains in-frame clones only, with some absent. This sample yields more than 200,000 clones, of which 70% are seen a single time; over 15% belongs to the top ten. This specimen was PBMCs, taken after 24 months of ibrutinib treatment. The receptors were gathered from a human donor with chronic lymphocytic leukemia. CDR3s include the opening cysteine and the closing phenylalanine or tryptophan. D genes are given only for firm matches. Only some rows state a clone size, as once, few, many or a class for expanded clones.

NA | TRBJ2-7 | TRBV28 | NA | TGTGCCAGCAGGCCCCGGGGCTCGGAGGTGAAGCAGTACTTC | CASRPRGSEVKQYF
NA | TRBJ2-1 | TRBV9 | few | TGTGCCAGCAGCGTAGGGGGCAGCTACAATGAGCAGTTCTTC | CASSVGGSYNEQFF
NA | TRBJ1-2 | TRBV27 | NA | TGTGCCAGCAGTAGAGGGGTTGACGTTAACTATGGCTACACCTTC | CASSRGVDVNYGYTF
TRBD2 | TRBJ2-2 | TRBV7-3 | NA | TGTGCCAGCAGCCCCGTGATAGCGGGAGACCGGGAGCTGTTTTTT | CASSPVIAGDRELFF
NA | TRBJ2-3 | TRBV28 | NA | TGTGCCAGCACTAAGCGGAGGGGGGGCACAGATACGCAGTATTTT | CASTKRRGGTDTQYF
NA | TRBJ2-7 | TRBV14 | NA | TGTGCCAGCAGCCAAGCCCTGGGCCCCTACGAGCAGTACTTC | CASSQALGPYEQYF
TRBD1 | TRBJ2-7 | TRBV5-6 | NA | TGTGCCAGCAGGTTGGACAGGAGCTACGAGCAGTACTTC | CASRLDRSYEQYF
NA | TRBJ2-7 | TRBV7-2 | NA | TGTGCCAGCAGCTCCCAGGCATTCAATTACGAGCAGTACTTC | CASSSQAFNYEQYF
NA | TRBJ2-1 | TRBV6-5 | NA | TGTGGTCGACAGAGGGTTTTTGGTGAGCAGTTCTTC | CGRQRVFGEQFF
TRBD2 | TRBJ2-1 | TRBV9 | NA | TGTGCCAGCAGCGTAGTTGGTAGCGGGTACAATGAGCAGTTCTTC | CASSVVGSGYNEQFF
TRBD2 | TRBJ2-7 | TRBV6-5 | NA | TGTGCCAGCAGTTATAAGGCTAGCGGGAGCTACGAGCAGTACTTC | CASSYKASGSYEQYF
NA | TRBJ2-4 | TRBV25-1 | NA | TGTGCCAGCAGCTCTCTGCTAGCCAAAAACATTCAGTACTTC | CASSSLLAKNIQYF
NA | TRBJ2-7 | TRBV11-2 | NA | TGTGCCAGCAGCTCCCCTAGCGCACCAACCGAGCAGTACTTC | CASSSPSAPTEQYF
NA | TRBJ2-7 | TRBV6-6 | NA | TGTGCCAGCAGTTATCTCCGGGGGCGCCACGAGCAGTACTTC | CASSYLRGRHEQYF
NA | TRBJ1-4 | TRBV25-1 | NA | TGTGCCAGCAGTGAGGAAGACAGGCGGACAACTAATGAAAAACTGTTTTTT | CASSEEDRRTTNEKLFF
TRBD1 | TRBJ1-2 | TRBV4-2 | NA | TGTGCCAGCAGCGCATGGACAGGGGACTCCTATGGCTACACCTTC | CASSAWTGDSYGYTF
NA | TRBJ2-1 | TRBV6-5 | NA | TGTGCCAGCAGTTACGAGTCAGGTTCCTACAATGAGCAGTTCTTC | CASSYESGSYNEQFF
NA | TRBJ1-1 | TRBV30 | NA | TGTGCCTGGAGTTACCTGGACCGTCCTCCTGAAGCTTTCTTT | CAWSYLDRPPEAFF
TRBD2 | TRBJ2-2 | TRBV7-6 | NA | TGTGCCAGCAACCCGAGCGGGAGGCGGGACACCGGGGAGCTGTTTTTT | CASNPSGRRDTGELFF
NA | TRBJ1-1 | TRBV19 | NA | TGTGCCAGTAGTATTCCCCTGTTGAACAGTATGAACACTGAAGCTTTCTTT | CASSIPLLNSMNTEAFF
TRBD2 | TRBJ2-1 | TRBV29-1 | NA | TGCAGCGTAGTAGCGGGAACGATCAATGAGCAGTTCTTC | CSVVAGTINEQFF
NA | TRBJ1-2 | TRBV29-1 | few | TGCAGCACCAACGGGGGGTCTAACTATGGCTACACCTTC | CSTNGGSNYGYTF
NA | TRBJ2-2 | TRBV7-3 | NA | TGTGCCAGCCGGCAGGGGTACACCGGGGAGCTGTTTTTT | CASRQGYTGELFF
TRBD1 | TRBJ2-2 | TRBV30 | NA | TGTGCCTGGAGTGCCTATCGACAGGGGGTTCGAAAAAACCCCGGGGAGCTGTTTTTT | CAWSAYRQGVRKNPGELFF
NA | TRBJ2-1 | TRBV11-3 | NA | TGTGCCAGCAGCTTAGGGGTGACAGGCTCGGCCAGGTTCTTC | CASSLGVTGSARFF
NA | TRBJ2-5 | TRBV6-5 | NA | TGTGCCAGCAGTCCCTTCTTGAGGGCACAAGAGACCCAGTACTTC | CASSPFLRAQETQYF
NA | TRBJ2-5 | TRBV7-7 | NA | TGTGCTAGCAGCTTGGGCAGTCAAGAGACCCAGTACTTC | CASSLGSQETQYF
NA | TRBJ2-1 | TRBV21-1 | few | TGTGCCAGCATCCTCCGAGGACAGCACAATGAGCAGTTCTTC | CASILRGQHNEQFF